This T cell receptor beta chain stems from a study of blood T cell repertoires in COVID-19. About the research overall: Spain, Italy and the United States supplied samples that represented acute and convalescent COVID-19. T cells, B-cell-depleted T cells, or PBMCs supplied cDNA or gDNA.

How the authors handled the data: Amplified reference gene primers provided the basis for estimating nucleated cell counts. Method: immunoSEQ multiplex PCR; TCRdb's copy keeps in-frame clones and lacks some. V, J and clone size reflect that table, while D and trimming were determined from the DNA. The repertoire holds over 13,000 clones, roughly 87% seen once, with 8.1% in the top ten. This clone was seen once. The V gene's germline CDR1 is LNHDA and CDR2 SQIVND (reference sequence). The junction had 10 bases not matched to a gene; V was cut back by 5 bases and J by 4 bases. The CDR3 totals 17 residues.

This receptor was taken from a human donor in a cohort sampled during active COVID-19. Material: peripheral blood. This rearrangement joins TRBV19 to TRBJ2-5; 13 bases match TRBD2. The CDR3 DNA reads TGTGCCAGTAGTCAAGGCTGGACTAGCGGGAGAGGAGAGACCCAGTACTTC. Protein sequence: CASSQGWTSGRGETQYF. The whole variable domain, filled in from reference TRBV19 and TRBJ2-5, reads DGGITQSPKYLFRKEGQNVTLSCEQNLNHDAMYWYRQDPGQGLRLIYYSQIVNDFQKGDIAEGYSVSREKKESFPLTVTSAQKNPTAFYLCASSQGWTSGRGETQYFGPGTRLLVL.